Listed below are T cell receptor beta chains from one sample, sequenced in a study of vaccination effects on CD4 cells after COVID-19. Using immunoSEQ multiplex PCR, the repertoire was profiled, and TCRdb retains in-frame clones only, with some absent. The data show some 70,000 clones, 80% seen once. Their specific antigens are unknown. The source material was CD4+ T cells from PBMCs cultured with SARS-CoV-2 spike peptides, sampled before COVID-19 vaccination. The receptors originated from a human donor who received a COVID-19 vaccine. Each CDR3 is given with its conserved first and last residue. The D gene is left open where the match is weak. Not all rows give a size; the values are once, few, many and, for expanded clones, a class.

TRBD1	.	TRBV19	TRBJ2-4	TGTGCCAGGAGACAACAGGGACAGCTAAACATTCAGTACTTC	CARRQQGQLNIQYF
.	.	TRBV6-1	TRBJ2-5	TGTGCCAGCAGTGTGTGGGGGGCCGGGGTGACCCAGTACTTC	CASSVWGAGVTQYF
TRBD2	.	TRBV29-1	TRBJ2-2	TGCAGCGTTGTAAGCGGGGCCAACCGCGGGGAGCTGTTTTTT	CSVVSGANRGELFF
TRBD2	.	TRBV6-2/TRBV6-3	TRBJ2-5	TGTGCCAGCAGTTACGGGGTAGCGGGGATCCAAGAGACCCAGTACTTC	CASSYGVAGIQETQYF
.	.	TRBV5-1	TRBJ2-5	TGCGCCAGCAGCCAGGACAGAGGGGGAGAGACCCAGTACTTC	CASSQDRGGETQYF
TRBD1	.	TRBV3-1/TRBV3-2	TRBJ1-6	TGTGCCAGCAGCGCCCGGGACAGGGCGTCGGCAATAGGTTCACCCCTCCACTTT	CASSARDRASAIGSPLHF
.	.	TRBV18	TRBJ1-3	TGTGCCAGCTCCCCACAGGGTTCTGGAAACACCATATATTTT	CASSPQGSGNTIYF
TRBD1	.	TRBV6-2/TRBV6-3	TRBJ1-2	TGTGCCAGCAGTTTACAGGGGACCTATGGCTACACCTTC	CASSLQGTYGYTF
TRBD1	.	TRBV5-1	TRBJ2-2	TGCGCCAGCAGCTTGGTAGCAGGGGGTTTAACCGGGGAGCTGTTTTTT	CASSLVAGGLTGELFF
.	.	TRBV12-5	TRBJ1-5	TGTGCTAGTGGTTTGCCCGGCAATCAGCCCCAGCATTTT	CASGLPGNQPQHF
TRBD2	.	TRBV2	TRBJ2-1	TGTGCCAGTCAGCGGGGGGCATACAATGAGCAGTTCTTC	CASQRGAYNEQFF
.	.	TRBV6-1	TRBJ1-5	TGTGCCAGCAGTGAACAGTACAATCAGCCCCAGCATTTT	CASSEQYNQPQHF
.	.	TRBV7-9	TRBJ1-2	TGTGCCAGCAGCTTACTTTCGGCAGGAAACTATGGCTACACCTTC	CASSLLSAGNYGYTF
TRBD2	once	TRBV6-5	TRBJ2-3	TGTGCCAGCAGTCCCTACGGGGGGAGATCAGATACGCAGTATTTT	CASSPYGGRSDTQYF
TRBD1	.	TRBV24-1	TRBJ2-5	TGTGCCACCAGTGATTTGGGACAGGGGACCGAAGAGACCCAGTACTTC	CATSDLGQGTEETQYF
.	.	TRBV19	TRBJ1-2	TGTGCCAGTAGTCTCTTTGGCCCTGGAGGCTACACCTTC	CASSLFGPGGYTF
.	.	TRBV6-2/TRBV6-3	TRBJ2-2	TGTGCCAGCAGTTACTCGTCCCGGGGGCCGGGCACCGGGGAGCTGTTTTTT	CASSYSSRGPGTGELFF
.	.	TRBV5-6	TRBJ1-4	TGTGCCAGCAGCTTCTTGGGGAGGACTAATGAAAAACTGTTTTTT	CASSFLGRTNEKLFF
.	.	TRBV18	TRBJ1-5	TGTGCCAGCTCAAAAACTGGGGGAGGTGGAGCCCAGCATTTT	CASSKTGGGGAQHF
.	.	TRBV28	TRBJ1-2	TGTGCCAGCAGTTTAAGCGGACAGCACTATGGCTACACCTTC	CASSLSGQHYGYTF
TRBD1	.	TRBV2	TRBJ1-5	TGTGCCAGCAGTGTAGACAGGGGTAGCAATCAGCCCCAGCATTTT	CASSVDRGSNQPQHF
.	once	TRBV28	TRBJ1-5	TGTGCCAGCAGTTTAGGATTTGGCTGGGGTAATCAGCCCCAGCATTTT	CASSLGFGWGNQPQHF